A single sample gave rise to the 7 T cell receptor beta chains below, sequenced in a study of cytomegalovirus exposure and HLA in healthy donors. PCR involved 60 Vbeta and 13 Jbeta primers. Profiled with immunoSEQ multiplex PCR; TCRdb holds only in-frame clones, not every one. The sample carries about 150,000 clones, just under 75% recorded once. The material sequenced was PBMCs. These receptors originate from a woman aged 18 to 35 in good health and CMV-seronegative.

This clone was picked up one time. This rearrangement joins TRBV19 to TRBJ1-5; D remains ambiguous. This CDR3 has 12 amino acids. Germline lookup yields CDR1 LNHDA and CDR2 SQIVND (reference sequence). Trimming shortened V by 5 bases and J by 0 bases, and 2 bases separated the two germline ends. In DNA, the CDR3 is TGTGCCAGTAGTCATAGCAATCAGCCCCAGCATTTT. Translating gives CASSHSNQPQHF.

The chain couples TRBV2 to TRBJ2-3; D not resolved. The CDR3 covers 11 residues. CDR1 is SNHLY and CDR2 is FYNNEI in the germline V gene. Trimming shortened V by 7 bases and J by 5 bases, and 7 bases separated the two germline ends. The CDR3 region has the DNA TGTGCCAGCAACCCTAGAGATACGCAGTATTTT. This sequence encodes CASNPRDTQYF.

The chain has TRBV2 and TRBJ2-3; TRBD2 agrees at 10 bases. Germline V lookup: CDR1 SNHLY, CDR2 FYNNEI. The CDR3 is 17 residues long. Trimming removed 4 bases from V and 0 bases from J; junction bases left unmatched: 7. CDR3 sequence: CASSASGGATSTDTQYF. DNA of the CDR3: TGTGCCAGCAGTGCGAGCGGGGGGGCCACTAGCACAGATACGCAGTATTTT.

The chain employs TRBV7-8 and TRBJ2-1, with 7 bases fitting TRBD1. The CDR3 extends over 15 amino acids. Germline values: CDR1 SGHVS, CDR2 FQNEAQ. V lost 3 bases and J lost 4; bases outside the gene matches: 6. CDR3 in DNA: TGTGCCAGCAGCTTCTCGGACAGGAGATACAATGAGCAGTTCTTC. Its translation: CASSFSDRRYNEQFF.

The J gene is TRBJ2-3, the V gene TRBV4-1; TRBD2 matches 11 bases. The CDR3 runs to 19 residues. The V gene end was trimmed by 0 bases and the J gene end by 0 bases; junction bases not matched to a gene: 8. The germline gives CDR1 MGHRA, CDR2 YSYEKL. The CDR3 sequence: CASSQEGTSGRRSTDTQYF. DNA of the CDR3: TGCGCCAGCAGCCAAGAAGGGACTAGCGGACGCCGAAGCACAGATACGCAGTATTTT.

The chain couples TRBV27 to TRBJ1-1; D is perhaps TRBD1 (6 bases). The CDR3 consists of 15 residues. Trimming shortened V by 4 bases and J by 0 bases, and 12 bases separated the two germline ends. Looked up from germline, CDR1 is MNHEY and CDR2 is SMNVEV (reference sequence). CDR3 region: CASSSRQALNTEAFF. Here the CDR3 DNA reads TGTGCCAGCAGTTCTCGACAGGCCCTGAACACTGAAGCTTTCTTT.

This rearrangement joins TRBV7-2 to TRBJ2-1; a weak D match, TRBD1 (6 bases). The germline CDR1 and CDR2 sequences are SGHTA and FQGNSA. Trimming shortened V by 2 bases and J by 13 bases, and 15 bases separated the two germline ends. The CDR3 covers 13 residues. The CDR3, as DNA: TGTGCCAGCAGCTTAAACCGGGACAAGTCTCAGTTCTTC. Translated: CASSLNRDKSQFF.